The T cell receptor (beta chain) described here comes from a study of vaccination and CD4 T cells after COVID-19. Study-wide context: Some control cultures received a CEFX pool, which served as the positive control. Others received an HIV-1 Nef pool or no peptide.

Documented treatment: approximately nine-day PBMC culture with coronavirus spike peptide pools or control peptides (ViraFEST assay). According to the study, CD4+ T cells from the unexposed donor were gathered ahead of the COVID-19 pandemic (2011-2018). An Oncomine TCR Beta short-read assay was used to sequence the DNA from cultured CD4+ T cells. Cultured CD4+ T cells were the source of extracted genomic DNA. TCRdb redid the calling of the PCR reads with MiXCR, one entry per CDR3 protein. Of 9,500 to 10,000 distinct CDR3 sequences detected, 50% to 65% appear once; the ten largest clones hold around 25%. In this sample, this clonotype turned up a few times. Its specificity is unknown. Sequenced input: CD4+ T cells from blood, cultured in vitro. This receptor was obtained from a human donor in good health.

The CDR3 DNA sequence: TGTGCCAGCAGTTCCAGGGATAGGTATGGCTACACCTTC. Protein: CASSSRDRYGYTF. This chain links TRBV7-9 with TRBJ1-2, with D tentatively TRBD1 (5 bases). Germline lookup yields CDR1 SEHNR and CDR2 FQNEAQ (reference sequence). CDR3 size: 13 residues. The germline V and J ends were trimmed by 6 bases and 5 bases, with 13 bases remaining between them.